This TCR beta chain derives from a study of early T cells in non-severe SARS-CoV-2 infection. This clonotype was counted ten times or more. Individual cDNA molecules carried attached unique molecular identifiers. TCRdb processed the 5' RACE reads anew with MiXCR; each CDR3 protein has one entry. The table has over 30,000 distinct CDR3 sequences, 5% to 6.5% seen once. Sample: whole blood, taken at baseline. The sequence was obtained from an adult who was a healthcare worker with PCR-confirmed SARS-CoV-2 infection or an uninfected control (not recorded which).

The chain's CDR3 is CASTPTSGGAGTEAFF. In DNA, the CDR3 is TGTGCCAGCACTCCAACTTCAGGGGGCGCGGGAACTGAAGCTTTCTTT. This chain joins TRBV6-6 and TRBJ1-1, with TRBD1 matching 8 bases. Germline CDR1 reads MNHNY; CDR2 reads SVGAGI (reference sequence). CDR3 length: 16 amino acids. Germline trimming cut 7 bases from V and 5 bases from J; bases unmatched to any gene: 15.